Given below is one T cell receptor beta chain in context. Its antigen is not yet known. Per-base qualities were not stored, and no clone one base away is much larger. Library preparation was by UMI-ligation and nested PCR. A single-stranded oligonucleotide carrying the Illumina SP2 sequence and a UMI was ligated to the cDNA 3' end using T4 RNA ligase 1. PCR1 was run for three to five cycles (98 degrees C for 15 s, 69 degrees C for 30 s, 72 degrees C for 40 s), and an equimolar mix of RC1.1 and RC1.2, covering TRBC1 and TRBC2, was used as the beta primer. From PCR2 onward, TCR alpha and beta chains were processed separately, and sample indices and Illumina adaptors were added. The UMI, placed after an 8-base spacer, consisted of 12 random nucleotides arranged as two hexamers with a spacer between them. Sequencing was done on an Illumina MiSeq using v2 2x251 paired-end chemistry, usually with about eleven samples per run. PhiX DNA at roughly 5-8% was added to each sequencing library to increase diversity. The source study handled its data this way. The raw reads were converted into FASTQ with bcl2fastq and then demultiplexed by dual indices with Demultiplexor. Decombinator assigned V and J genes by tag matching, allowing a single base-pair mismatch. Using UMIs, Collapsinator corrected both sequencing errors and the frequency errors that come from PCR heterogeneity. CDR3Translator converted Decombinator identifiers to nucleotide sequence, translated to amino acids, and extracted CDR3 using C- and N-terminal motifs. Each distinct KT2 TCR was counted as one cluster of KT2 sequences that shared a single unique molecular identifier. TCRdb reprocessing: public reads trimmed at Q25 with fastp, clones called with MiXCR, in-frame beta chains kept. Duplicate CDR3 protein sequences are folded into a single record with the most common DNA and genes. The V and J calls follow TCRdb's processing rather than the paper's. The table for this sample lists 39,000 or so distinct CDR3 sequences; over 15% of them were counted only once. Of the sample, roughly two fifths is held by the ten largest clones.

This sample is part of a study of quantifying T cell responses using KT2 cells (dated 2017 in TCRdb). Regarding the complete study: RNA was DNase-treated and reverse transcribed with TCR alpha and beta constant-region primers, mostly using SuperScript III. To prevent over-amplification, PCR2 was performed as a SYBR Green qPCR and halted at a predetermined fluorescence threshold. Under optimum conditions, the T4 ligation step was estimated to exceed 10% efficiency.

Known numbers of KT2, a T cell clone whose TCR had been sequenced previously, were spiked into unfractionated PBMC to test the sensitivity and accuracy of the pipeline. KT2 cells were mixed with a fixed number of PBMC to create a range of KT2-to-PBMC ratios. Here is what the overall study found, with its caveats: This TCR sequencing study did not compare the pipeline side by side with other TCR sequencing techniques. KT2 sequences were still detected at the lowest spike-in tested, roughly one KT2 cell per 100,000 PBMC. A linear scaling of KT2 alpha and beta sequence counts with input KT2 cell number was observed over several orders of magnitude. Saturation in the detection of KT2 sequences was observed at very high KT2 spike-in numbers.

The CDR3 has 12 amino acids, counting the end cysteine and phenylalanine. This entry keeps only the CDR3 DNA: 36 bases, framed from base 1. The germline V gene yields MNHEY for CDR1 and SVGEGT for CDR2. A distance of 8 bases separates the germline ends of V and J, which lose 5 bases and 4 bases respectively. This clonotype originated in a human donor. Sequenced: PBMCs spiked with cells of the T cell clone KT2. The V gene is TRBV6-2 or TRBV6-3 and the J gene is TRBJ1-2, with the D gene uncertain. The nucleotide sequence is TGTGCCAGCAGTGAGGGCGGCTATGGCTACACCTTC. Translated, it gives CASSEGGYGYTF.